Listed below are T cell receptor beta chains from one sample, sequenced in a study of radiation and T cells in renal cell carcinoma. The protocol was immunoSEQ multiplex PCR, while the TCRdb copy is restricted to in-frame clones and leaves out a portion. The top ten hold about 2.5% of the sample, which has around 74,000 clones, roughly 85% seen once. Sequenced here: blood, sampled from a patient whose treatment included radiotherapy and nephrectomy. The origin of the receptors is a woman aged 60-75 years with renal cell carcinoma. Each CDR3 is given without its conserved first and last residue. Fields, in order: V gene, J gene, CDR3 protein.

v_call: TRBV28
j_call: TRBJ1-2
cdr3_aa: ASSSTGQDVTGYT

v_call: TRBV11-2
j_call: TRBJ1-6
cdr3_aa: ASSLVGRPLSSYNSPLH

v_call: TRBV6-1
j_call: TRBJ1-2
cdr3_aa: ASREGGALLNYGCT

v_call: TRBV18
j_call: TRBJ1-3
cdr3_aa: ASSPAGLKGGNTIY

v_call: TRBV7-9
j_call: TRBJ2-1
cdr3_aa: ASSLALVDEQF

v_call: TRBV28
j_call: TRBJ2-7
cdr3_aa: ASSPRWEQY

v_call: TRBV2
j_call: TRBJ1-1
cdr3_aa: ASSVDRGLYGAEAF

v_call: TRBV11-2
j_call: TRBJ2-7
cdr3_aa: ASSSRPHEQY

v_call: TRBV9
j_call: NA
cdr3_aa: ASSVGQGASYEQY

v_call: TRBV15
j_call: TRBJ2-7
cdr3_aa: ATTLGGEQY

v_call: TRBV12-1
j_call: TRBJ2-4
cdr3_aa: ASSRTGGNIQY

v_call: TRBV13
j_call: TRBJ2-5
cdr3_aa: ASSLRSGGLSYQETQY

v_call: TRBV30
j_call: TRBJ1-1
cdr3_aa: AWRKDRGLGVNTEAF

v_call: TRBV29-1
j_call: TRBJ1-2
cdr3_aa: SVEPSAGGYT

v_call: TRBV28
j_call: TRBJ1-2
cdr3_aa: ASSSGQGAYGYT

v_call: TRBV5-4
j_call: TRBJ1-1
cdr3_aa: ASSGSTGYTEAF

v_call: TRBV7-9
j_call: TRBJ1-2
cdr3_aa: ASSLVGRAYGYT

v_call: TRBV6-6
j_call: TRBJ1-5
cdr3_aa: ASSPSGPQPQH

v_call: TRBV5-6
j_call: TRBJ1-3
cdr3_aa: ASSSDRSGNTIY

v_call: TRBV2
j_call: TRBJ2-5
cdr3_aa: ASSERPNQETQY

v_call: TRBV23-1
j_call: TRBJ1-2
cdr3_aa: ASSPPGTPWKSGYT

v_call: TRBV6-4
j_call: TRBJ1-1
cdr3_aa: ASSEGFHSTEAF

v_call: TRBV4-2
j_call: TRBJ2-1
cdr3_aa: ASSQLSFSSYNEQF

v_call: TRBV25-1
j_call: NA
cdr3_aa: ASSVVRESEQY

v_call: TRBV5-6
j_call: TRBJ1-2
cdr3_aa: ASSYGQRNYGYT

v_call: TRBV2
j_call: TRBJ1-5
cdr3_aa: ASIPGINQPQH

v_call: TRBV19
j_call: TRBJ2-1
cdr3_aa: ASSLGTSGRNEQF

v_call: TRBV28
j_call: TRBJ1-4
cdr3_aa: ASSPAPGRSNEKLF

v_call: TRBV28
j_call: TRBJ1-6
cdr3_aa: ASSSPGDRGLGGHNSPLH

v_call: TRBV4-3
j_call: TRBJ1-2
cdr3_aa: ASSHSRGGQGYGYT

v_call: TRBV5-4
j_call: TRBJ2-3
cdr3_aa: ASTNLPPDTQY

v_call: TRBV7-2
j_call: TRBJ2-1
cdr3_aa: ASSLVGGGSLYNEQF

v_call: TRBV4-1
j_call: TRBJ2-7
cdr3_aa: ASSQEGGATSYEQY

v_call: TRBV14
j_call: TRBJ2-1
cdr3_aa: ASSQDRADNEQF

v_call: TRBV5-8
j_call: TRBJ1-1
cdr3_aa: ASSQRTGGTEAF